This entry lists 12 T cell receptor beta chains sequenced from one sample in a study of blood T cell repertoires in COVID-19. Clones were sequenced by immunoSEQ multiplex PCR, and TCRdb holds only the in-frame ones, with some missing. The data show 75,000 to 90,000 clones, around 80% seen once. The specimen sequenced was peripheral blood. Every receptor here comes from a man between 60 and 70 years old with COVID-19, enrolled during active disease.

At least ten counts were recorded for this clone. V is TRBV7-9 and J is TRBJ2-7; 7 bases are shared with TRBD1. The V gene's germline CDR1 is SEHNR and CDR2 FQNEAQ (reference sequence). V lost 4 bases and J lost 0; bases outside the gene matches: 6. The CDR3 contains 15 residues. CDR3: CASSWHRQGSYEQYF. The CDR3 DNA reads TGTGCCAGCAGCTGGCATAGACAGGGCTCCTACGAGCAGTACTTC.

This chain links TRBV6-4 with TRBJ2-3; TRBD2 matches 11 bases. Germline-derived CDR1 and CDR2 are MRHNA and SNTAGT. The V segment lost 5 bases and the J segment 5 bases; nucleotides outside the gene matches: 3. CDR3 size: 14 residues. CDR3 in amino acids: CASSTGLAGDTQYF. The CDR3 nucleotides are TGTGCCAGCAGTACCGGACTAGCGGGAGATACGCAGTATTTT.

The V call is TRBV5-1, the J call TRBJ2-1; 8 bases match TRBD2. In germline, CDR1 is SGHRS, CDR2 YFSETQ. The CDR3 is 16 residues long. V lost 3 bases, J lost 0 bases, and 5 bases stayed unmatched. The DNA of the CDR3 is TGCGCCAGCAGCTCACAGCGGGAGAGCTCCTACAATGAGCAGTTCTTC. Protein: CASSSQRESSYNEQFF. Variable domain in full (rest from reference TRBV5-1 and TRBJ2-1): KAGVTQTPRYLIKTRGQQVTLSCSPISGHRSVSWYQQTPGQGLQFLFEYFSETQRNKGNFPGRFSGRQFSNSRSEMNVSTLELGDSALYLCASSSQRESSYNEQFFGPGTRLTVL.

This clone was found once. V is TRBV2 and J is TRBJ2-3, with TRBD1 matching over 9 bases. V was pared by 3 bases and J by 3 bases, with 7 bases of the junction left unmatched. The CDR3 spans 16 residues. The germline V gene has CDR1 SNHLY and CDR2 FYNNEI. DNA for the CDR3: TGTGCCAGCAGTGATCCGGGACAGGGCCCTACAGATACGCAGTATTTT. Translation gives CASSDPGQGPTDTQYF.

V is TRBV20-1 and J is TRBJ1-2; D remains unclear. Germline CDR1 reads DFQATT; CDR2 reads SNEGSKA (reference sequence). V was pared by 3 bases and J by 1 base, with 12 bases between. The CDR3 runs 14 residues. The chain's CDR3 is CSASDDGLNYGYTF. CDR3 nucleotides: TGCAGTGCTAGTGATGACGGACTTAACTATGGCTACACCTTC.

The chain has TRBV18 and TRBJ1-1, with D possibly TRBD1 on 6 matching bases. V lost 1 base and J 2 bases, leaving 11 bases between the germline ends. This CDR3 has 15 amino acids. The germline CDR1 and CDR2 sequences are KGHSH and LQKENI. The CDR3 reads CASSPLGGGNTEAFF. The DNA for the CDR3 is TGTGCCAGCTCACCACTGGGGGGGGGCAACACTGAAGCTTTCTTT.

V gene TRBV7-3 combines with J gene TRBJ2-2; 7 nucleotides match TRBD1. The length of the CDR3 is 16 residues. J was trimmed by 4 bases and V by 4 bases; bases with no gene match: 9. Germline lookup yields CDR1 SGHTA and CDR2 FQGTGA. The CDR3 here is CASSSMTGTGTGELFF. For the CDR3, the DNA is TGTGCCAGCAGCTCCATGACAGGGACGGGCACCGGGGAGCTGTTTTTT.

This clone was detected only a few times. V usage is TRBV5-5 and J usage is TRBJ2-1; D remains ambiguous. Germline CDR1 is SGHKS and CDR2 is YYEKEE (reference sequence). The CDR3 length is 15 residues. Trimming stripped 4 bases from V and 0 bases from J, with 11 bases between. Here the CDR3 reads CASSLDQSSYNEQFF. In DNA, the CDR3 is TGTGCCAGCAGCCTAGACCAGAGCTCCTACAATGAGCAGTTCTTC.

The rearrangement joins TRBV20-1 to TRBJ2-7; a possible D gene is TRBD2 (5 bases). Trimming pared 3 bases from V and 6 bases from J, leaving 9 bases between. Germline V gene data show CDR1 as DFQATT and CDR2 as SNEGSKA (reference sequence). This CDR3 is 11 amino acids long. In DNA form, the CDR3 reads TGCAGTGCTAGTATCGGGGTCGAGCAGTACTTC. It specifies CSASIGVEQYF.

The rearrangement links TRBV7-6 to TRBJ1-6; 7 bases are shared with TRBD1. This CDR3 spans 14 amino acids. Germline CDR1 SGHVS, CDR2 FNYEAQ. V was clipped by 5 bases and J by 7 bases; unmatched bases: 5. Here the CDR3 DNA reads TGTGCCAGCAGCCCACAGGGGACAAATTCACCCCTCCACTTT. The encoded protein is CASSPQGTNSPLHF.

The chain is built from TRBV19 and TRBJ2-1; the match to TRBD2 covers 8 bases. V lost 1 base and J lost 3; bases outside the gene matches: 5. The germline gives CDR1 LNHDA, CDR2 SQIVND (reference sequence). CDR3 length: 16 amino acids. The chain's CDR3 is CASSIGERGYYNEQFF. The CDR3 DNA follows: TGTGCCAGTAGTATAGGTGAGCGGGGGTACTACAATGAGCAGTTCTTC.

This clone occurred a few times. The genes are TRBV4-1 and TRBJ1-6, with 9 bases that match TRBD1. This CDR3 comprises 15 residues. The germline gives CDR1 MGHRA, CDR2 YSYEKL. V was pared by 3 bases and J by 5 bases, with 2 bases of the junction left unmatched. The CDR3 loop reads CASSHRDRDNSPLHF. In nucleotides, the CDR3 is TGCGCCAGCAGCCACCGGGACAGGGATAATTCACCCCTCCACTTT.